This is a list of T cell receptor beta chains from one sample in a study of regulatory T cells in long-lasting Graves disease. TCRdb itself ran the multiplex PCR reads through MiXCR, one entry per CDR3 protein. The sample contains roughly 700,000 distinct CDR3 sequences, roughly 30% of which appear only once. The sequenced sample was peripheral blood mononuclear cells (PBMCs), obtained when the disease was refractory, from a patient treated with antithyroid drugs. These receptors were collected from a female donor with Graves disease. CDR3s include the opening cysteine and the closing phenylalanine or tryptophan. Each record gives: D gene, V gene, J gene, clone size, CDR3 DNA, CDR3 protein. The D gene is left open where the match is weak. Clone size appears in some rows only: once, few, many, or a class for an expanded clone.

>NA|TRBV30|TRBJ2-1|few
TGTGCCGGTAGAGACAGCTACAATGAGCAGTTCTTC
CAGRDSYNEQFF
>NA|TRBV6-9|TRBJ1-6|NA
TGTGCCAGCAGTTCCAGGGGACTTAATTCACCCCTCCACTTT
CASSSRGLNSPLHF
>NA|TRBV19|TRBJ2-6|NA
TGTGCCAGTTTAAAACAGGGTTCTGGGGCCAACGTCCTGACTTTC
CASLKQGSGANVLTF
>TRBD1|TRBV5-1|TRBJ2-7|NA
TGCGCCAGCTCCAGCGCCTCGGACAGGGGAATAAGGAGCTCCTACGAGCAGTACTTC
CASSSASDRGIRSSYEQYF
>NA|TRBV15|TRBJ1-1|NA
TGTGCCACCAGCAGAGATTTTCAAGGGAACACTGAAGCTTTCTTT
CATSRDFQGNTEAFF
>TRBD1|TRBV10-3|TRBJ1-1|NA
TGTGCCATCAGCCTCAAGCCGACAGGGGGGGGCACTGAAGCTTTCTTT
CAISLKPTGGGTEAFF
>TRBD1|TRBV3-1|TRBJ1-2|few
TGTGCCAGCAGCGCGATCACAGGGGGTAGCGGCTACACCTTC
CASSAITGGSGYTF
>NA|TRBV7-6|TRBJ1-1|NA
TGTGCCAGCAGCTTAAAGGGACGTGCAGAAGCTTTCTTT
CASSLKGRAEAFF
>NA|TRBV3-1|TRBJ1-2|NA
TGTGCCAGCAGCCAAGCCTCTTGGACAGCGAAAAACTATGGCTACACCTTC
CASSQASWTAKNYGYTF
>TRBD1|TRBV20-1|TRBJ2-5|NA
TGCAGTGCTAGGGCCGGGACAGGGTTTTTAGAGACCCAGTACTTC
CSARAGTGFLETQYF
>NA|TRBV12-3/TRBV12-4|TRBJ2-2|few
TGTGCCAGCACGAGCACCTCCACCGGGGAGCTGTTTTTT
CASTSTSTGELFF
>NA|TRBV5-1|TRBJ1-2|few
TGCGCCAGCAGGGGGATTCTTGGGAGCGAACCCTATGGCTACACCTTC
CASRGILGSEPYGYTF
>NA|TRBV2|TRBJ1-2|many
TGTGCCAGCAGAGGGGGACAAACTACGGGTGGCTACACCTTC
CASRGGQTTGGYTF
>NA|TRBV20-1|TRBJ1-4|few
TGCAGTGCGAGGAGGGACTCGGAACTGTTTTTT
CSARRDSELFF
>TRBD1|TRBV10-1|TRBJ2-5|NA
TGCGCCAGCAGCGGACAGGGGGCATGGGAGACCCAGTACTTC
CASSGQGAWETQYF
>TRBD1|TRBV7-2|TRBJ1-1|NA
TGTGCCAGCAGCCCGGGAGGGGGCGCGGCTGAAGCTTTCTTT
CASSPGGGAAEAFF
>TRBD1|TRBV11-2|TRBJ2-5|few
TGTGCCAGCAGCTTAAGGGGGCCGGGACAGGGGCTTGGAGAGACCCAGTACTTC
CASSLRGPGQGLGETQYF
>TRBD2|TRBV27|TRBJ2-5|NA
TGTGCCAGCAGTTCCGGACTAGCGGGAGCGGCGGGTCGGGAGACCCAGTACTTC
CASSSGLAGAAGRETQYF
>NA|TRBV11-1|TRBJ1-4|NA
TGTGCCAGCAGCTTACCAAGGGACACCTCAACTAATGAAAAACTGTTTTTT
CASSLPRDTSTNEKLFF
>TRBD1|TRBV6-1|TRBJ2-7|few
TGTGCCAGCACCTCGGGACAGGGATTCGAGTACGAGCAGTACTTC
CASTSGQGFEYEQYF
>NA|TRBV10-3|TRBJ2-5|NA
TGTGCCATCAGTGATGGCCAGCAAGAGACCCAGTACTTC
CAISDGQQETQYF
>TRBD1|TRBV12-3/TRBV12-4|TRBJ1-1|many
TGTGCCAGCAGATTACAGGGGGCCGGGGATGAAGCTTTCTTT
CASRLQGAGDEAFF
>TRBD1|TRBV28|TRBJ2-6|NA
TGTGCCAGCCAACCAACCGGGACAGGGTTTGGGGCCAACGTCCTGACTTTC
CASQPTGTGFGANVLTF
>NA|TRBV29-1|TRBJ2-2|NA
TGCAGCGTTGTTCCGGGGGGCCTGAACACCGGGGAGCTGTTTTTT
CSVVPGGLNTGELFF
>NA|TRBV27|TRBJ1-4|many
TGTGCCAGCAGTTACACAACTAATGAAAAACTGTTTTTT
CASSYTTNEKLFF
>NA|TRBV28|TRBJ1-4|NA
TGTGCCAGCAGTTTAATGCTGACTTCGAAGGCCTATGAAAAACTGTTTTTT
CASSLMLTSKAYEKLFF
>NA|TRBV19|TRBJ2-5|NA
TGTGCCAGTAGTATAATCCCCGGAGAGACCCAGTACTTC
CASSIIPGETQYF
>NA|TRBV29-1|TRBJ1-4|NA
TGCAGCGTTGAACTGCAGAACGGACCAGGGAGAGCAACTAATGAAAAACTGTTTTTT
CSVELQNGPGRATNEKLFF
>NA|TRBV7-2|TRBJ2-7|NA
TGTGCCAGCAGCATAGCCTCTCTGCACGAGCAGTACTTC
CASSIASLHEQYF
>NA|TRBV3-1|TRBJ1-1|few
TGTGCCAGCAGCCAAGGAAACCTCCCTGGTTTCTTT
CASSQGNLPGFF
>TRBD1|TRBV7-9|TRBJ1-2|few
TGTGCCAGCAGCCAAGGACAGGGGTCAGGCTATGGCTACACCTTC
CASSQGQGSGYGYTF
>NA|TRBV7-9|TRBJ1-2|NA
TGTGCCAGCAGCTTAGCTTCCGCGTCCGGGCGTGGCTACACCTTC
CASSLASASGRGYTF
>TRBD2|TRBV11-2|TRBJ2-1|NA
TGTGCCAGCAGCTCACCCGGACTAGCGGGCTCCTACAATGAGCAGTTCTTC
CASSSPGLAGSYNEQFF
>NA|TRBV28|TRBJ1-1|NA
TGTGCCAGCAGCTTTAGACAGGCGGTGGGGTTGAACACTGAAGCTTTCTTT
CASSFRQAVGLNTEAFF
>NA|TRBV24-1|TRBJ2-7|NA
TGTGCCACCAGTGATTCCCCGATCGGACTTCCCCGCTCCTACGAGCAGTACTTC
CATSDSPIGLPRSYEQYF
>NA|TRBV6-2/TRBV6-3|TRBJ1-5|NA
TGTGCCAGCAGTTACTCGATATGGGGGAATCAGCCCCAGCATTTT
CASSYSIWGNQPQHF
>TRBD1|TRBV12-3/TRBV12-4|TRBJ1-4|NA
TGTGCCAGCAGACCCGGGACAGGGGGCGCAACTAATGAAAAACTGTTTTTT
CASRPGTGGATNEKLFF
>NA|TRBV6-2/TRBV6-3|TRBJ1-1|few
TGTGCCAGCAGTTACCGCGTCAGGGGTGAAGCTTTCTTT
CASSYRVRGEAFF
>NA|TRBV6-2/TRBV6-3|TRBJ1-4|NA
TGTGCCAGCAGTGATTGGGGGCCTGAAAAACTGTTTTTT
CASSDWGPEKLFF
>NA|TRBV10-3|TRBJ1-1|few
TGTGCCATCAGTGAGGGTAATTGGGAGAACACTGAAGCTTTCTTT
CAISEGNWENTEAFF
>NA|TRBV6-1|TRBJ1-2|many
TGTGCCAGCAGAGCCGGGGAGGAGGGCTACACCTTC
CASRAGEEGYTF
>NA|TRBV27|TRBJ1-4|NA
TGTGCCAGCGGGGACCCCGCAACTAATGAAAAACTGTTTTTT
CASGDPATNEKLFF
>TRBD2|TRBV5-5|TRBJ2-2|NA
TGTGCCAGCAGACAAGTGGGTCGACTAGCCGTCTCCGGGGAGCTGTTTTTT
CASRQVGRLAVSGELFF
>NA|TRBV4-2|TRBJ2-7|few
TGTGCCAGCAGCCAAGGGTCAGGGAGCCGCGAGCAGTACTTC
CASSQGSGSREQYF
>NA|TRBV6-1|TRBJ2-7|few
TGTGCCAGCACCGCAAGAAACAGGGCAGGCGAGCAGTACTTC
CASTARNRAGEQYF
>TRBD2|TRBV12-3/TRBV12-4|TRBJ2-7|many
TGTGCCAGCAGTTTGGGGGAGGGCTCCGAGCAGTACTTC
CASSLGEGSEQYF